This T cell receptor beta chain was obtained from a study of blood T cell repertoires in COVID-19. On the study more broadly: COVID-19 samples collected from the United States, Italy and Spain covered acute and convalescent phases. The cDNA or gDNA used as material had been derived from T cells, B-cell-depleted T cells, or PBMCs.

The V end was cut by 6 bases, the J end by 0 bases, with 14 bases between. The CDR3 is made up of 15 amino acids. CDR1 and CDR2 (germline): KGHSH, LQKENI. The repertoire was sequenced with immunoSEQ multiplex PCR; TCRdb's copy has only in-frame clones and lacks some. The repertoire holds around 250,000 clones, approximately 85% seen once, with 10% to 15% in the top ten. This sequence originates from a man older than 75 with acute or convalescent COVID-19. The chain is built from TRBV18 and TRBJ1-2, with D hard to call. Source material: peripheral blood. The CDR3 coding sequence is TGTGCCAGCTCCCCTCTAGCCAGGACTAACTATGGCTACACCTTC. Translation gives CASSPLARTNYGYTF.